Below are 10 T cell receptor beta chains sequenced from a single sample in a study of radiotherapy plus CTLA-4 blockade in lung cancer. Some clones are missing from TCRdb's copy, which holds only in-frame ones; the method was immunoSEQ multiplex PCR. Of some 25,000 clones listed, 60% to 85% are singletons. Sequencing used peripheral blood, obtained from a patient treated with radiotherapy plus ipilimumab. These receptors all stem from a human donor with non-small cell lung cancer whose response to radiotherapy plus ipilimumab could not be evaluated.

This clone was counted only a few times. The rearrangement uses TRBV5-1 and TRBJ1-4; 8 bases align to TRBD1. The germline V gene encodes CDR1 SGHRS and CDR2 YFSETQ. This CDR3 comprises 15 residues. Unmatched junction bases numbered 10, after V lost 4 bases and J lost 8 bases. CDR3 coding DNA: TGCGCCAGCAGCCAGTCCGGGACAGGAAGGGAAAAACTGTTTTTT. Its protein is CASSQSGTGREKLFF.

This chain joins TRBV5-1 and TRBJ2-2; D remains ambiguous. Trimming removed 0 bases at V and 5 bases at J, with 8 bases between. The CDR3 length is 14 residues. CDR1 is SGHRS, CDR2 YFSETQ, per germline. CDR3 bases: TGCGCCAGCAGCTTGGCCGGGTTAACCGGGGAGCTGTTTTTT. It specifies CASSLAGLTGELFF.

The chain carries TRBV7-2 and TRBJ2-3; TRBD2 matches 7 bases. Germline CDR1 SGHTA, CDR2 FQGNSA. Trimming cost V 4 bases and J 6 bases; bases outside gene matches: 19. This CDR3 region has 18 residues. In DNA form, the CDR3 reads TGTGCCAGCAGCTGGCCCTCCCTAGCGGCGGCGGCGGATGATACGCAGTATTTT. Translating gives CASSWPSLAAAADDTQYF.

This clone came up once. CDR3 coding DNA: TGTGCCAGCAGCGTAGATTGGGGACAGGGTTCCAGCGAGCAGTACTTC. It translates to CASSVDWGQGSSEQYF. The chain is built from TRBV9 and TRBJ2-7, with 9 positions matching TRBD1. CDR3 length: 16 amino acids. Germline trimming cut 0 bases from V and 6 bases from J; bases unmatched to any gene: 10. Germline V gene sequence: CDR1 SGDLS, CDR2 YYNGEE.

V is TRBV18 and J is TRBJ2-5; TRBD1 matches at 8 bases. Matching the DNA end better, TRBJ2-7 makes the J call doubtful. The CDR3 sequence is 15 residues long. Germline CDR1 reads KGHSH; CDR2 reads LQKENI. DNA of the CDR3: TGTGCCAGCTCTGTCGGGACAGGAAAAGTCTACGAGCAGTACTTC. This translates into CASSVGTGKVYEQYF.

This clone was detected a few times. This chain links TRBV6-1 with TRBJ1-1, with 8 bases fitting TRBD1. The V gene end was trimmed by 6 bases and the J gene end by 2 bases; junction bases not matched to a gene: 8. The CDR3 length is 15 residues. Looked up from germline, CDR1 is MNHNS and CDR2 is SASEGT. CDR3 in amino acids: CASSPGTGRNTEAFF. CDR3 in DNA: TGTGCCAGCAGCCCCGGGACAGGCAGAAACACTGAAGCTTTCTTT.

V is TRBV7-8 and J is TRBJ2-7; TRBD1 matches 7 bases. The V and J ends lost 4 bases and 3 bases, in that order; junction bases with no gene match: 6. The CDR3 consists of 14 residues. From germline, CDR1 is SGHVS and CDR2 FQNEAQ. This chain's CDR3 is CASSSGQQYYEQYF. The CDR3 region has the DNA TGTGCCAGCAGCTCGGGACAGCAATACTACGAGCAGTACTTC.

This clone was counted only a few times. The V call is TRBV11-2, the J call TRBJ1-2, with 11 bases fitting TRBD1. With V trimmed by 5 bases and J by 4 bases, 12 bases remained unmatched. There are 17 residues in the CDR3. Germline assignment: CDR1 SGHAT and CDR2 FQNNGV. Written as DNA, the CDR3 is TGTGCCAGCAGCCCCCAGGGACAGGGGGAAGGCGGCTATGGCTACACCTTC. Amino acids: CASSPQGQGEGGYGYTF.

The table lists this clone with a few counts. The chain employs TRBV5-5 and TRBJ1-2, with 12 bases lining up with TRBD1. From germline, CDR1 is SGHKS and CDR2 YYEKEE (reference sequence). Trimming cost V 4 bases and J 7 bases; bases outside gene matches: 8. The CDR3 extends over 15 amino acids. The CDR3 reads CASSPGQGANPGYTF. DNA for the CDR3: TGTGCCAGCAGCCCGGGACAGGGGGCGAATCCTGGCTACACCTTC.

This chain uses TRBV19 with TRBJ2-6; weak D call: TRBD2 (6 bases). CDR3 length equals 18 residues. Between the trimmed V and J ends, which lost 3 bases and 3 bases, there was a span of 18 bases. CDR1 and CDR2 from the germline V gene are LNHDA and SQIVND (reference sequence). Here the CDR3 DNA reads TGTGCCAGTAGTATCTTACGGGAGAGAGTCCGTGGGGCCAACGTCCTGACTTTC. Amino acids: CASSILRERVRGANVLTF.